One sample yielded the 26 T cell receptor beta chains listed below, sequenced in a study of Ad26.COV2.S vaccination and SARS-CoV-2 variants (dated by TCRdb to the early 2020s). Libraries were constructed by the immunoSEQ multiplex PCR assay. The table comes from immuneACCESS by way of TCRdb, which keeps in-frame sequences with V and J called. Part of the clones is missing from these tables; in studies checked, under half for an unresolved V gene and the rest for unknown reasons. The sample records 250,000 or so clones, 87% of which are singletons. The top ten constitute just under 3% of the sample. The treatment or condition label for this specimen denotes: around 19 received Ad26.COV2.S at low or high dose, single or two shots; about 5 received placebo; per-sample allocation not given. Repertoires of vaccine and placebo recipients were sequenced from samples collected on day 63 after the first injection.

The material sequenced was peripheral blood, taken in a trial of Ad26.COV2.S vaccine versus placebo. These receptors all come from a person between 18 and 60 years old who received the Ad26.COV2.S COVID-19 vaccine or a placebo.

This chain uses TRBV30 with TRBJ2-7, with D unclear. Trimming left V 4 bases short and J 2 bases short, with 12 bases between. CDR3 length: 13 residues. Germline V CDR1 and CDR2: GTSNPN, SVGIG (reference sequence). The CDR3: CAWTAAAAYEQYF. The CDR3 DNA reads TGTGCCTGGACGGCCGCCGCGGCCTACGAGCAGTACTTC.

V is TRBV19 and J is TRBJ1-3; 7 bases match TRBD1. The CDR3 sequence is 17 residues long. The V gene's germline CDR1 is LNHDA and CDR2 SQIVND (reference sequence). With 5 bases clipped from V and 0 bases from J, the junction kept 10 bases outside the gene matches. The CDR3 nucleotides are TGTGCCAGTAGTTACACCGGGACAGCCAGCTCTGGAAACACCATATATTTT. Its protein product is CASSYTGTASSGNTIYF.

CDR3 bases: TGTGCCAGCTCATCCGAAAACAGACCAACTAATGAAAAACTGTTTTTT. The encoded protein is CASSSENRPTNEKLFF. This sequence joins TRBV18 and TRBJ1-4; no clear D. CDR1 KGHSH and CDR2 LQKENI come from the germline V gene. CDR3 length equals 16 residues. V shed 5 bases and J shed 0 bases, with 13 bases lying between them.

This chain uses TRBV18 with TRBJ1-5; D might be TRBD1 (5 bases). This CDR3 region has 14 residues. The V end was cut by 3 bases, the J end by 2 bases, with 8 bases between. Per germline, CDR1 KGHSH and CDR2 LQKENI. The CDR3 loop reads CASSPGDGNQPQHF. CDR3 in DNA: TGTGCCAGCTCACCGGGGGACGGCAATCAGCCCCAGCATTTT.

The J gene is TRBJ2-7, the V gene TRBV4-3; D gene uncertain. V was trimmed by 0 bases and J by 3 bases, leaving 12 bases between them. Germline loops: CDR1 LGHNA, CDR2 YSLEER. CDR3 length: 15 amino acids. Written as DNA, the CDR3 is TGCGCCAGCAGCCAAGAACGAAGTCAGGTCTACGAGCAGTACTTC. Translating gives CASSQERSQVYEQYF.

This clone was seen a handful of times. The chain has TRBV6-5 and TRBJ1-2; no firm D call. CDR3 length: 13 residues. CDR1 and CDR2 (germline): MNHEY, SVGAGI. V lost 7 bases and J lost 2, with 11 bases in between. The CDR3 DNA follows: TGTGCCAGCAAGAAAGGGTCGAACTATGGCTACACCTTC. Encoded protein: CASKKGSNYGYTF.

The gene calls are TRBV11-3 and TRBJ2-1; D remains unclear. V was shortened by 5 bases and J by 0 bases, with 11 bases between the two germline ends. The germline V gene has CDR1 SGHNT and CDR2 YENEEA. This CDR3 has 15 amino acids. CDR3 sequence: CASSPGASSYNEQFF. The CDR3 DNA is TGTGCCAGCAGCCCGGGTGCGAGCTCCTACAATGAGCAGTTCTTC.

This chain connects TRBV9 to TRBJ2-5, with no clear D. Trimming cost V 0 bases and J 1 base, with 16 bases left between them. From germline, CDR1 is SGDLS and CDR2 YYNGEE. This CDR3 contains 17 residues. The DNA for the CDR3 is TGTGCCAGCAGCGTAGACCACCAACGTACTTCCCAAGAGACCCAGTACTTC. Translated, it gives CASSVDHQRTSQETQYF.

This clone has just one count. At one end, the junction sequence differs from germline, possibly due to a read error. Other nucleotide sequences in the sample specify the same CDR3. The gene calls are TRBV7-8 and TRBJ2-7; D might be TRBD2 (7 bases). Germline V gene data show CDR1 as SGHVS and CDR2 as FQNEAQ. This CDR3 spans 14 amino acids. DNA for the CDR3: TGTGCTAGCAGCTTGGGGGGGCCCTCCTACGAGCAGTACTTC. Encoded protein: CASSLGGPSYEQYF.

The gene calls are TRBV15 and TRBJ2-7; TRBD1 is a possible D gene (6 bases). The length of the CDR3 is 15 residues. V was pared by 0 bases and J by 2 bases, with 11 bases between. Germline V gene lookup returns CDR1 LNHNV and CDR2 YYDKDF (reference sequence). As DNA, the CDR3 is TGTGCCACCAGCAGAGATCCGGACAGTACCTACGAGCAGTACTTC. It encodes CATSRDPDSTYEQYF.

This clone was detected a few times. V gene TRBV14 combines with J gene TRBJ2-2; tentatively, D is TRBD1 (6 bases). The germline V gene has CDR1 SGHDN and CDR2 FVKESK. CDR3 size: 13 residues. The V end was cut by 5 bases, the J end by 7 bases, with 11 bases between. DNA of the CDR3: TGTGCCAGCAGCAAACTACAGGGCGGGGAGCTGTTTTTT. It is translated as CASSKLQGGELFF. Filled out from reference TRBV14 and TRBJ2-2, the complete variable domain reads EAGVTQFPSHSVIEKGQTVTLRCDPISGHDNLYWYRRVMGKEIKFLLHFVKESKQDESGMPNNRFLAERTGGTYSTLKVQPAELEDSGVYFCASSKLQGGELFFGEGSRLTVL.

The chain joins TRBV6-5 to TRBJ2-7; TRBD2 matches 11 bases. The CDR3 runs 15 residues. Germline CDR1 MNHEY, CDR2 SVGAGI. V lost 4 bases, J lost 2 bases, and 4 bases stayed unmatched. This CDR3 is CASSSVAGGPYEQYF. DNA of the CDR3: TGTGCCAGCAGTTCTGTAGCGGGGGGGCCCTACGAGCAGTACTTC.

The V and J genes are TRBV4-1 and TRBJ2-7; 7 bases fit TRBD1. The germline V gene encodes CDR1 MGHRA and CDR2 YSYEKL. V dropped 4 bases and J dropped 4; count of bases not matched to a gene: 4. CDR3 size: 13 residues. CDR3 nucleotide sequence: TGCGCCAGCAGCCGTGACAGGGAGTACGAGCAGTACGTC. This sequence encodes CASSRDREYEQYV.

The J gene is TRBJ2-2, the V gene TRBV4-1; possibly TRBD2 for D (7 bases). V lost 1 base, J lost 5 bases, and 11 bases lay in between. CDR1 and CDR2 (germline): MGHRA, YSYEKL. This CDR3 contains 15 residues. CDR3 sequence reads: CASSQAGGRTGELFF. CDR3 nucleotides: TGCGCCAGCAGCCAAGCGGGGGGCAGAACCGGGGAGCTGTTTTTT.

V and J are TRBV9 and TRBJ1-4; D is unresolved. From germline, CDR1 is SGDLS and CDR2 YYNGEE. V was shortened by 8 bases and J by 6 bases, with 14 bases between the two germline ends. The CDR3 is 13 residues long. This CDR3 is CASLKENYEKLFF. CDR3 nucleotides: TGTGCCAGTCTGAAAGAAAATTATGAAAAACTGTTTTTT.

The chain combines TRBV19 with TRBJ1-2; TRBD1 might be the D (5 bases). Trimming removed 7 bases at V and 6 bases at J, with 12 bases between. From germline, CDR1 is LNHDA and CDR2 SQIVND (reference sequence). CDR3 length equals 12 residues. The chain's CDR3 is CASNLGGDGYTF. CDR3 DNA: TGTGCCAGTAACCTGGGGGGGGATGGCTACACCTTC.

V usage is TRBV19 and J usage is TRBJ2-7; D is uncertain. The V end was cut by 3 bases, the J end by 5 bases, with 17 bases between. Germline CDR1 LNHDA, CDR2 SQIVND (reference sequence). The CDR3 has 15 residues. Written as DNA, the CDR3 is TGTGCCAGTAGTATTGGGAAGGGTGTAAAGGACGAGCAGTACTTC. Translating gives CASSIGKGVKDEQYF.

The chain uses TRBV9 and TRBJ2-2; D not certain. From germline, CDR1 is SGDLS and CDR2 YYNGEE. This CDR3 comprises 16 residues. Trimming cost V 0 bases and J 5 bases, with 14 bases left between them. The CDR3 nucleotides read TGTGCCAGCAGCGTAGGCTCACTGGGATCGACCGGGGAGCTGTTTTTT. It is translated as CASSVGSLGSTGELFF.

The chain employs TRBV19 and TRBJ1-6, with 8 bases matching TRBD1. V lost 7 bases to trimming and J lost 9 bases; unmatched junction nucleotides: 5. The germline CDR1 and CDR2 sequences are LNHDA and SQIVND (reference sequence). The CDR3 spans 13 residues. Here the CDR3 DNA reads TGTGCCAGTACTGACAGGGGAGGTTCACCCCTCCACTTT. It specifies CASTDRGGSPLHF. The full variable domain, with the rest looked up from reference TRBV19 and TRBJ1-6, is DGGITQSPKYLFRKEGQNVTLSCEQNLNHDAMYWYRQDPGQGLRLIYYSQIVNDFQKGDIAEGYSVSREKKESFPLTVTSAQKNPTAFYLCASTDRGGSPLHFGNGTRLTVT.

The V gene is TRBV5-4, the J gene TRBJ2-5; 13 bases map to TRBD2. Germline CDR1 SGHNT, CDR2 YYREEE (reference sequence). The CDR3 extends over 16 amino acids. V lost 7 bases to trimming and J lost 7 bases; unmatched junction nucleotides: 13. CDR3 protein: CASGRTSGGAPGTQYF. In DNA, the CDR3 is TGTGCCAGCGGACGAACTAGCGGGGGGGCCCCAGGGACCCAGTACTTC. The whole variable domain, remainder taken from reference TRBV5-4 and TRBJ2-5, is ETGVTQSPTHLIKTRGQQVTLRCSSQSGHNTVSWYQQALGQGPQFIFQYYREEENGRGNFPPRFSGLQFPNYSSELNVNALELDDSALYLCASGRTSGGAPGTQYFGPGTRLLVL.

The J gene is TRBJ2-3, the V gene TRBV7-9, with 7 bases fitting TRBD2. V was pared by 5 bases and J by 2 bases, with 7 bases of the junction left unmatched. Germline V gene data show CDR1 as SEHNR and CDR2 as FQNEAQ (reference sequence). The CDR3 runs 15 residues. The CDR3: CASSQGAGVTDTQYF. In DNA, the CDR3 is TGTGCCAGCAGCCAAGGGGCGGGGGTCACAGATACGCAGTATTTT.

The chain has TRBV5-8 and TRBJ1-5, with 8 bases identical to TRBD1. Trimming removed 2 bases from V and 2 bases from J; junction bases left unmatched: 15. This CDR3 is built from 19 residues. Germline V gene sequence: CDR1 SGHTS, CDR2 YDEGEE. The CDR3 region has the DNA TGTGCCAGCAGCTTCTTCAAGGACAGGGTTTTCAGTGGCAATCAGCCCCAGCATTTT. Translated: CASSFFKDRVFSGNQPQHF.

The CDR3 region is CASSERRTANNSPLHF. DNA of the CDR3: TGTGCCAGCAGTGAACGAAGGACAGCTAATAATTCACCCCTCCACTTT. This chain uses TRBV6-1 with TRBJ1-6; tentatively, D is TRBD1 (6 bases). The CDR3 spans 16 residues. Germline V gives CDR1 MNHNS, CDR2 SASEGT. Trimming cost V 2 bases and J 5 bases, with 13 bases left between them.

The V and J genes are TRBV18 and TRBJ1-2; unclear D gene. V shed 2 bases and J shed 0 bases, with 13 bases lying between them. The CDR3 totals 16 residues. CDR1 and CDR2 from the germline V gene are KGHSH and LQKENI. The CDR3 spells CASSPITGEANYGYTF. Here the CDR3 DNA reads TGTGCCAGCTCACCAATAACCGGAGAAGCTAACTATGGCTACACCTTC.

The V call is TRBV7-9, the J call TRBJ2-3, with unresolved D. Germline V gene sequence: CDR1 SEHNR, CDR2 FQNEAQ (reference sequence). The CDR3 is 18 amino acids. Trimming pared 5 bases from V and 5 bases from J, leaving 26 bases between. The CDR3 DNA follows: TGTGCCAGCAGCCATACAGAACGGGCCCCCTGGTTCGTAGATACGCAGTATTTT. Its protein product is CASSHTERAPWFVDTQYF. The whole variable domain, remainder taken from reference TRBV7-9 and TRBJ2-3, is DTGVSQNPRHKITKRGQNVTFRCDPISEHNRLYWYRQTLGQGPEFLTYFQNEAQLEKSRLLSDRFSAERPKGSFSTLEIQRTEQGDSAMYLCASSHTERAPWFVDTQYFGPGTRLTVL.

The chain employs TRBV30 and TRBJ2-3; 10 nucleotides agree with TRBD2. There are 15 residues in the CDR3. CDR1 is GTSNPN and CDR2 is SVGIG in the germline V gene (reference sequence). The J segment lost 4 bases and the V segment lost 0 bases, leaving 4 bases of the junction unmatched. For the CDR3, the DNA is TGTGCCTGGAGTGTAGAGCGGGGGGGCCCAGATACGCAGTATTTT. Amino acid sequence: CAWSVERGGPDTQYF.